These 8 T cell receptor beta chains were sequenced from one sample in a study of long-term antiretroviral therapy in people with HIV (dated by TCRdb to between 2021 and 2024). The immunoSEQ hsTCRB v3.0 assay was used at survey level resolution for TRB variable region sequencing. TCRdb obtained this table from immuneACCESS and retained in-frame rearrangements with V and J assigned. These tables miss some clones; where compared with another copy, unresolved V genes account for less than half of the shortfall, and the remainder is unexplained. Across this sample there are over 35,000 clones, with about 80% seen only once. Roughly 5.2% of the sample belongs to the ten largest clones. This sample comprised unsorted PBMCs, obtained 3.4 years after starting antiretroviral therapy. The source of these receptors is a man aged 30 to 39 with HIV.

This clone was found a few times. V usage is TRBV4-1 and J usage is TRBJ2-7, with unresolved D. Germline CDR1 reads MGHRA; CDR2 reads YSYEKL. This CDR3 has 14 residues. The V end was cut by 1 base, the J end by 3 bases, with 10 bases between. This CDR3 is CASSQASSDYEQYF. The CDR3 DNA sequence: TGCGCCAGCAGCCAAGCCTCCTCAGACTACGAGCAGTACTTC.

J is TRBJ2-3 and V is TRBV7-9, with D unresolved. Germline CDR1 is SEHNR and CDR2 is FQNEAQ (reference sequence). The CDR3 contains 15 residues. V gave up 0 bases and J gave up 5 bases, with 12 bases separating them. The CDR3, as DNA: TGTGCCAGCAGCTTAGCGGTAGGCTCCGGAGATACGCAGTATTTT. It encodes CASSLAVGSGDTQYF.

The chain links TRBV6-6 to TRBJ1-2; D uncertain. V lost 0 bases and J lost 4, with 6 bases in between. The germline gives CDR1 MNHNY, CDR2 SVGAGI (reference sequence). This CDR3 has 13 amino acids. CDR3 sequence reads: CASSYSSLYGYTF. CDR3 nucleotide sequence: TGTGCCAGCAGTTACTCGTCCCTCTATGGCTACACCTTC.

The V gene is TRBV5-1, the J gene TRBJ2-4, with D unclear. The V gene's germline CDR1 is SGHRS and CDR2 YFSETQ. Trimming took off 0 bases at V and 6 bases at J, with 10 bases between the two ends. This CDR3 has 14 amino acids. The CDR3 protein is CASSLAGVGNIQYF. The CDR3 region has the DNA TGCGCCAGCAGCTTGGCTGGGGTAGGAAACATTCAGTACTTC.

This clone was seen just once. The chain combines TRBV11-2 with TRBJ2-3; D is ambiguous. Germline V lookup: CDR1 SGHAT, CDR2 FQNNGV. V was cut by 2 bases and J by 2 bases, with 8 bases left in between. There are 14 residues in the CDR3. This CDR3 reads CASSLNGATDTQYF. The CDR3 DNA reads TGTGCCAGCAGCTTAAACGGCGCCACAGATACGCAGTATTTT.

CDR3 sequence reads: CASNPGGRFSGRAEGEQYF. For the CDR3, the DNA is TGTGCCAGCAACCCGGGAGGAAGGTTTAGCGGGAGGGCCGAGGGCGAGCAGTACTTC. The chain carries TRBV21-1 and TRBJ2-7; TRBD2 is taken as the D call from the table, unchecked against the DNA. TRBV21-1 is assigned pseudogene status. This CDR3 region has 19 residues.

The chain couples TRBV7-2 to TRBJ1-3, with D maybe TRBD1 (6 bases). The germline gives CDR1 SGHTA, CDR2 FQGNSA. There are 16 residues in the CDR3. The V end was cut by 5 bases, the J end by 0 bases, with 14 bases between. The CDR3 protein is CASSARDKSSGNTIYF. The CDR3 DNA reads TGTGCCAGCAGCGCGCGGGACAAGAGCTCTGGAAACACCATATATTTT.

This clone came up once. The chain recombines TRBV11-2 with TRBJ2-7; the D gene is possibly TRBD1 (5 bases). The V and J ends lost 0 bases and 6 bases respectively, with 9 bases between them. The CDR3 extends over 13 amino acids. Germline V gene lookup returns CDR1 SGHAT and CDR2 FQNNGV. CDR3 region: CASSLERGLEQYF. CDR3 nucleotide sequence: TGTGCCAGCAGCTTAGAAAGGGGTCTCGAGCAGTACTTC.